This T cell receptor (beta chain) was identified in a study of early stage breast cancer tumors. Whole-study context: Average read coverage per sample was roughly 10-fold.

Sequenced by immunoSEQ multiplex PCR; TCRdb stores in-frame clones only, minus some. The data hold approximately 48,000 clones, with about 90% observed a single time. In germline, CDR1 is SNHLY, CDR2 FYNNEI. After removal of 6 bases from V and 5 bases from J, the junction contained 8 bases not matched to a gene. This CDR3 is 16 amino acids long. Study-wide points: Commonly generated sequences made up most enriched TCRB sequences shared between patients. Blood repertoires resembled normal breast more than tumor. Functional markers like CD4, CD8 and FOXP3 were missed in bulk sequencing.

As for this clone: Antigen: not known.

The receptor was derived from a person aged 70 to 85 with breast cancer. V is TRBV2 and J is TRBJ2-1; TRBD2 aligns across 12 bases. The sequenced material came from blood. CDR3: CASRRLAGAQHNEQFF. For the CDR3, the DNA is TGTGCCAGCAGGAGACTAGCGGGGGCCCAACACAATGAGCAGTTCTTC.